Listed here are 32 T cell receptor beta chains from one sample, sequenced in a study of T cells after yellow fever vaccination. TCRdb re-analysed the 5' RACE reads in MiXCR, keeping a single row per CDR3 protein. This table holds under 200,000 distinct CDR3 sequences, 9.5% to 11% found once. The sample here was CD8+ T cells sorted from PBMCs, taken 15 days after the yellow fever booster vaccination. These receptors originate from a young man who received the YFV17D yellow fever vaccine.

This clonotype was seen ten or more times. The rearrangement joins TRBV7-2 to TRBJ2-2; TRBD2 aligns across 11 bases. CDR1 is SGHTA and CDR2 is FQGNSA in the germline V gene. The CDR3 runs to 15 residues. Losses at the gene ends were 6 bases for V and 3 bases for J; bases not matched to a gene: 3. The CDR3 reads CASRLLAGDTGELFF. The CDR3 bases are TGTGCCAGCAGGTTACTAGCGGGGGACACCGGGGAGCTGTTTTTT.

V usage is TRBV6-2 or TRBV6-3 and J usage is TRBJ2-1; 12 bases are shared with TRBD1. The germline gives CDR1 MNHEY, CDR2 SVGEGT. CDR3 length: 15 residues. After removal of 4 bases from V and 7 bases from J, the junction contained 5 bases not matched to a gene. The chain's CDR3 is CASSWRDRGRNEQFF. The CDR3 region has the DNA TGTGCCAGCAGTTGGCGGGACAGGGGGCGGAATGAGCAGTTCTTC.

This clonotype was picked up a small number of times. The rearrangement uses TRBV5-4 and TRBJ2-7; D may be TRBD2 (5 bases). The CDR3 runs 14 residues. Germline V gives CDR1 SGHNT, CDR2 YYREEE (reference sequence). Trimming removed 2 bases from V and 4 bases from J, with 13 bases in between. CDR3 sequence reads: CASSFSGSLYEQYF. As DNA, the CDR3 is TGTGCCAGCAGCTTCTCGGGATCATTGTACGAGCAGTACTTC.

This clonotype was recorded a few times. This sequence joins TRBV4-1 and TRBJ2-3; 12 bases agree with TRBD2. Looked up from germline, CDR1 is MGHRA and CDR2 is YSYEKL. The CDR3 length is 17 residues. Trimming at V came to 0 bases and at J to 6 bases, leaving 7 bases not matched to a gene. This chain's CDR3 is CASSQDLTSGGMDTQYF. CDR3 DNA: TGCGCCAGCAGCCAAGATTTGACTAGCGGGGGTATGGATACGCAGTATTTT.

This clonotype was counted a few times. V and J are TRBV11-2 and TRBJ2-3; D not resolved. CDR3 length: 13 amino acids. V was pared by 7 bases and J by 0 bases, with 8 bases between. Germline CDR1 is SGHAT and CDR2 is FQNNGV. The CDR3 region has the DNA TGTGCCAGCACCCCATCCAGCACAGATACGCAGTATTTT. It yields the protein CASTPSSTDTQYF.

This clonotype has a handful of counts. It is unclear where the CDR3 begins or ends on the DNA, so no DNA is shown, and the CDR3 is as TCRdb lists it. This chain connects TRBV5-6 to TRBJ2-1; TRBD2, as called in the table, went unchecked against the DNA. With termini counted, the CDR3 has 14 amino acids. CDR1 SGHDT and CDR2 YYEEEE come from the germline V gene. The CDR3 loop reads CASSPLCQHNEQFF.

The gene calls are TRBV29-1 and TRBJ2-3; D may be TRBD1 (7 bases). V was trimmed by 2 bases and J by 0 bases, leaving 12 bases between them. The germline V gene has CDR1 SQVTM and CDR2 ANQGSEA. The CDR3 extends over 15 amino acids. The CDR3 coding sequence is TGCAGCGTTGAAATACAGGGGACTAGCACAGATACGCAGTATTTT. Translating it yields CSVEIQGTSTDTQYF.

The V and J genes are TRBV25-1 and TRBJ2-3, with D maybe TRBD1 (6 bases). This CDR3 comprises 13 residues. The germline CDR1 and CDR2 sequences are MGHDK and SYGVNS. Trimming removed 5 bases from V and 4 bases from J, with 10 bases in between. For the CDR3, the DNA is TGTGCCAGCAGTCCACAGGGCGCAGATACGCAGTATTTT. It yields the protein CASSPQGADTQYF.

This clonotype has more than one count but fewer than ten. The chain couples TRBV5-1 to TRBJ2-7; no clear D gene. This CDR3 has 12 residues. The V end lost 1 base, the J end lost 4 bases, and 6 bases lay between the germline ends. Germline loops: CDR1 SGHRS, CDR2 YFSETQ. CDR3 sequence reads: CASSLFGYEQYF. CDR3 sequence (DNA): TGCGCCAGCAGCTTGTTCGGGTACGAGCAGTACTTC.

This chain links TRBV7-9 with TRBJ2-3; 8 bases map to TRBD2. This CDR3 is 16 amino acids long. Trimming at V came to 1 base and at J to 0 bases, leaving 3 bases not matched to a gene. The germline V gene has CDR1 SEHNR and CDR2 FQNEAQ (reference sequence). In DNA, the CDR3 is TGTGCCAGCAGCTTAGGCCCTAGCGGGAGCACAGATACGCAGTATTTT. This codes for CASSLGPSGSTDTQYF. The variable domain in full, with the rest retrieved from reference TRBV7-9 and TRBJ2-3, is DTGVSQNPRHKITKRGQNVTFRCDPISEHNRLYWYRQTLGQGPEFLTYFQNEAQLEKSRLLSDRFSAERPKGSFSTLEIQRTEQGDSAMYLCASSLGPSGSTDTQYFGPGTRLTVL.

The chain joins TRBV7-9 to TRBJ2-7; D is possibly TRBD2 (5 bases). Germline CDR1 is SEHNR and CDR2 is FQNEAQ (reference sequence). This CDR3 comprises 13 residues. V was shortened by 5 bases and J by 2 bases, with 10 bases between the two germline ends. CDR3 nucleotide sequence: TGTGCCAGCAGCCAAGAGGGAGCCTACGAGCAGTACGTC. Amino acid sequence: CASSQEGAYEQYV.

In this sample, this clonotype turned up a few times. The chain has TRBV4-3 and TRBJ2-7; D remains ambiguous. The V end lost 0 bases, the J end lost 3 bases, and 12 bases lay between the germline ends. From germline, CDR1 is LGHNA and CDR2 YSLEER. The length of the CDR3 is 15 residues. CDR3 sequence (DNA): TGCGCCAGCAGCCAAGATCAAGGAGTGATCTACGAGCAGTACTTC. Amino acid sequence: CASSQDQGVIYEQYF.

V and J are TRBV6-5 and TRBJ2-2; 9 positions agree with TRBD2. Trimming took 2 bases from V and 5 from J; bases not matched to a gene: 12. The CDR3 runs to 18 residues. The germline V gene encodes CDR1 MNHEY and CDR2 SVGAGI. CDR3 loop: CASSYDRAGGPGTGELFF. In DNA, the CDR3 is TGTGCCAGCAGTTACGATCGCGCGGGGGGGCCGGGAACCGGGGAGCTGTTTTTT.

This clonotype has just a few counts. The CDR3 spells CASSERGNYGYTF. In DNA form, the CDR3 reads TGTGCCAGCAGCGAAAGGGGGAATTATGGCTACACCTTC. This chain connects TRBV25-1 to TRBJ1-2; a possible D gene is TRBD1 (6 bases). CDR3 length equals 13 residues. Trimming removed 6 bases at V and 5 bases at J, with 13 bases between. Germline lookup yields CDR1 MGHDK and CDR2 SYGVNS.

The table lists this clonotype with a few counts. The chain couples TRBV6-4 to TRBJ2-3; the D gene is possibly TRBD2 (6 bases). CDR3 size: 12 residues. V shed 3 bases and J shed 6 bases, with 7 bases lying between them. Germline loops: CDR1 MRHNA, CDR2 SNTAGT. The DNA of the CDR3 is TGTGCCAGCAGTGATCGGGGGGATACGCAGTATTTT. Its translation is CASSDRGDTQYF.

This chain uses TRBV7-8 with TRBJ2-5; TRBD1 matches 7 bases. The CDR3 extends over 13 amino acids. CDR1 and CDR2 from the germline V gene are SGHVS and FQNEAQ. V lost 5 bases to trimming and J lost 3 bases; unmatched junction nucleotides: 3. CDR3: CASSPTGEETQYF. The CDR3 nucleotides are TGTGCCAGCAGCCCAACAGGGGAAGAGACCCAGTACTTC.

This clonotype has just a few counts. The rearrangement links TRBV9 to TRBJ1-2; D may be TRBD1 (6 bases). The CDR3 length is 14 residues. Germline V lookup: CDR1 SGDLS, CDR2 YYNGEE. V lost 0 bases and J lost 6, with 12 bases in between. This chain's CDR3 is CASSVDGGRNGYTF. CDR3 DNA sequence: TGTGCCAGCAGCGTAGATGGGGGGCGCAATGGCTACACCTTC.

This clonotype has a handful of counts. The chain employs TRBV18 and TRBJ2-1, with TRBD2 identical over 9 bases. J gave up 8 bases and V 2 bases, and 10 bases lay outside the gene matches. The CDR3 has 16 amino acids. The V gene's germline CDR1 is KGHSH and CDR2 LQKENI. CDR3 sequence: CASSPRASGVQDEQFF. In DNA form, the CDR3 reads TGTGCCAGCTCACCAAGGGCTAGCGGGGTTCAGGATGAGCAGTTCTTC.

This chain joins TRBV28 and TRBJ2-7; 9 bases are shared with TRBD1. CDR3 length equals 14 residues. Germline V lookup: CDR1 MDHEN, CDR2 SYDVKM. V lost 7 bases and J lost 4; bases outside the gene matches: 8. Written as DNA, the CDR3 is TGTGCCAGCAAGAAGGGACAGGGCCAATACGAGCAGTACGTC. It is translated as CASKKGQGQYEQYV.

The table lists this clonotype with a few counts. The chain uses TRBV12-3 or TRBV12-4 and TRBJ1-2; no clear D. The CDR3 loop spans 13 amino acids. V was trimmed by 3 bases and J by 2 bases, leaving 7 bases between them. This CDR3 is CASSFGSNYGYTF. In DNA, the CDR3 is TGTGCCAGCAGTTTTGGCAGCAACTATGGCTACACCTTC.

The chain employs TRBV7-9 and TRBJ1-5; unclear D gene. With 4 bases removed from V and 5 bases from J, the gap between germline ends came to 15 bases. Germline values: CDR1 SEHNR, CDR2 FQNEAQ (reference sequence). The CDR3 sequence is 15 residues long. CDR3 region: CASSSGEGWYQPQHF. DNA of the CDR3: TGTGCCAGCAGCTCCGGGGAGGGATGGTATCAGCCCCAGCATTTT.

This clonotype occurred once. Since a much larger clone is just one base distant, this may be a read error. This chain connects TRBV7-9 to TRBJ2-7; a weak D match, TRBD2 (7 bases). There are 15 residues in the CDR3. CDR1 SEHNR and CDR2 FQNEAQ come from the germline V gene (reference sequence). The CDR3 DNA follows: TGTGTCAGCAGCTTGAGTGGGGGGGGCCCCTACGAGCAGTACTTC. Translated, it gives CVSSLSGGGPYEQYF.

The J gene is TRBJ1-3, the V gene TRBV12-5; 7 positions match TRBD1. This CDR3 is 17 amino acids long. Germline values: CDR1 LGHNT, CDR2 FRNRAP. J was trimmed by 0 bases and V by 6 bases; bases with no gene match: 11. CDR3 protein: CASGVDRARRSGNTIYF. CDR3 sequence (DNA): TGTGCTAGTGGGGTTGACAGGGCCAGACGCTCTGGAAACACCATATATTTT.

The rearrangement joins TRBV29-1 to TRBJ2-3; the D is unclear. CDR1 and CDR2 from the germline V gene are SQVTM and ANQGSEA. The CDR3 is 14 amino acids. V lost 6 bases to trimming and J lost 0 bases, with 13 bases between them. The DNA of the CDR3 is TGCAGCGTGGTGCCATCAGAAAGCACAGATACGCAGTATTTT. Its translation: CSVVPSESTDTQYF.

The table lists this clonotype with a few counts. The chain employs TRBV7-2 and TRBJ2-5; D not resolved. The CDR3 contains 11 residues. Between the trimmed V and J ends, which lost 5 bases and 3 bases, there was a span of 4 bases. The germline gives CDR1 SGHTA, CDR2 FQGNSA. CDR3 in DNA: TGTGCCAGCAGCCAAAAAGAGACCCAGTACTTC. Protein product: CASSQKETQYF.

The rearrangement links TRBV3-1 to TRBJ1-4, with a possible D match to TRBD1 (5 bases). The germline gives CDR1 LGHDT, CDR2 YNNKEL (reference sequence). The CDR3 contains 13 residues. V lost 1 base, J lost 11 bases, and 11 bases lay in between. This chain's CDR3 is CASSQVQGRKLFF. CDR3 bases: TGTGCCAGCAGCCAAGTCCAGGGTCGGAAACTGTTTTTT.

This clonotype was counted between two and nine times. The CDR3 sequence: CASSYSLGGGGEQYF. The DNA of the CDR3 is TGTGCCAGCAGTTACTCTCTTGGCGGGGGGGGTGAGCAGTACTTC. The chain combines TRBV6-6 with TRBJ2-7; 9 bases are a match to TRBD2. The trim removed 0 bases at V and 7 bases at J, leaving 7 bases unmatched. Germline V gene data show CDR1 as MNHNY and CDR2 as SVGAGI (reference sequence). The CDR3 is 15 residues long.

This clonotype was found a few times. This sequence joins TRBV27 and TRBJ1-1; D may be TRBD1 (5 bases). V lost 0 bases and J 4 bases, leaving 12 bases between the germline ends. Germline V lookup: CDR1 MNHEY, CDR2 SMNVEV (reference sequence). The CDR3 length is 15 residues. CDR3 protein: CASSLSVRRGTEAFF. As DNA, the CDR3 is TGTGCCAGCAGTTTATCGGTCAGAAGGGGCACTGAAGCTTTCTTT.

The genes are TRBV7-9 and TRBJ1-1, with a tentative D call TRBD1 (6 bases). Germline V gives CDR1 SEHNR, CDR2 FQNEAQ (reference sequence). The CDR3 contains 14 residues. Trimming took 7 bases from V and 0 from J, leaving 12 bases between them. CDR3 in amino acids: CASTGGVLNTEAFF. The CDR3 coding sequence is TGTGCCAGCACCGGGGGCGTCCTGAACACTGAAGCTTTCTTT.

This sequence joins TRBV7-9 and TRBJ1-1; 7 nucleotides agree with TRBD1. Germline loops: CDR1 SEHNR, CDR2 FQNEAQ (reference sequence). Germline trimming cut 5 bases from V and 6 bases from J; bases unmatched to any gene: 12. There are 15 residues in the CDR3. The CDR3 loop is CASSPQTTGVPEAFF. DNA of the CDR3: TGTGCCAGCAGCCCTCAGACCACAGGGGTACCTGAAGCTTTCTTT.

The table lists this clonotype with many counts. The chain joins TRBV4-1 to TRBJ2-7, with 10 bases matching TRBD2. The V segment lost 1 base and the J segment 4 bases; nucleotides outside the gene matches: 4. The CDR3 runs 15 residues. Germline assignment: CDR1 MGHRA and CDR2 YSYEKL. The CDR3 region has the DNA TGCGCCAGCAGCCAAGTTCTAGCGGGGGATTACGAGCAGTACTTC. Residues: CASSQVLAGDYEQYF.

This clonotype occurred once. This chain joins TRBV7-9 and TRBJ1-6, with D possibly being TRBD1 (6 bases). The CDR3 length is 17 residues. Germline lookup yields CDR1 SEHNR and CDR2 FQNEAQ (reference sequence). Trimming stripped 6 bases from V and 3 bases from J, with 18 bases between. In DNA, the CDR3 is TGTGCCAGCAGAATAATACAGGGCTCGGGCTATAATTCACCCCTCCACTTT. Translated: CASRIIQGSGYNSPLHF.